These 14 T cell receptor beta chains came from one sample sequenced in a study of vaccination effects on CD4 cells after COVID-19. Antigens of these TCRs are unknown. Sequencing was performed with immunoSEQ multiplex PCR; in TCRdb, only in-frame clones are kept and a portion is missing. The data contain under 60,000 clones, about 77% of them singletons. Antigen-specific CD4+ T cells were expanded with viral peptide pools in the ViraFEST assay before sequencing. Isolation of CD4+ T cells took place after about 10 days of culture. The person's infection with SARS-CoV-2, confirmed by PCR, took place between March and December 2020. Sequenced here: CD4+ T cells from PBMCs cultured with HIV peptides, sampled before COVID-19 vaccination. The subset denotes: HIV-1 Nef peptide pool negative control/reference culture. These receptors were collected from a human donor who had a prior SARS-CoV-2 infection.

The chain combines TRBV3-1 (or the pseudogene TRBV3-2) with TRBJ2-1; 9 bases agree with TRBD2. The germline V gene has CDR1 LGHDT and CDR2 YNNKEL (reference sequence). The CDR3 runs 18 residues. J gave up 0 bases and V 0 bases, and 6 bases lay outside the gene matches. In nucleotides, the CDR3 is TGTGCCAGCAGCCAAGATAGGAAGCGGGGGGTCTCCTACAATGAGCAGTTCTTC. This translates into CASSQDRKRGVSYNEQFF.

The genes are TRBV5-4 and TRBJ1-2; possibly TRBD1 for D (5 bases). Germline V gene lookup returns CDR1 SGHNT and CDR2 YYREEE (reference sequence). Between the trimmed V and J ends, which lost 4 bases and 4 bases, there was a span of 11 bases. The CDR3 sequence is 13 residues long. In nucleotides, the CDR3 is TGTGCCAGCAGCCCGGGACGGGTCTATGGCTACACCTTC. This encodes CASSPGRVYGYTF.

The chain recombines TRBV11-1 with TRBJ2-3, with TRBD1 identical over 7 bases. The CDR3 runs to 13 residues. V lost 5 bases and J lost 4; bases outside the gene matches: 3. Germline CDR1 reads SGHAT; CDR2 reads FQDESV (reference sequence). CDR3 amino acids: CASSEGTADTQYF. Written as DNA, the CDR3 is TGTGCCAGCAGCGAGGGGACAGCAGATACGCAGTATTTT.

This chain links TRBV2 with TRBJ1-6, with 7 bases identical to TRBD1. The germline V gene encodes CDR1 SNHLY and CDR2 FYNNEI. V lost 4 bases to trimming and J lost 8 bases; unmatched junction nucleotides: 5. The CDR3 is 14 amino acids. The CDR3 DNA reads as TGTGCCAGCAGTGCTGACAGGGAGGATTCACCCCTCCACTTT. Its protein is CASSADREDSPLHF.

Only a few counts were recorded for this clone. The chain recombines TRBV7-8 with TRBJ2-1; 16 bases are a match to TRBD2. The CDR3 has 18 residues. The germline V gene encodes CDR1 SGHVS and CDR2 FQNEAQ. The J segment lost 5 bases and the V segment lost 5 bases, leaving 9 bases of the junction unmatched. The CDR3 spells CASSEGTSGRAWDNEQFF. CDR3 coding DNA: TGTGCCAGCAGCGAAGGGACTAGCGGGAGGGCCTGGGACAATGAGCAGTTCTTC. The full variable domain, its missing parts supplied by reference TRBV7-8 and TRBJ2-1, is GAGVSQSPRYKVAKRGQDVALRCDPISGHVSLFWYQQALGQGPEFLTYFQNEAQLDKSGLPSDRFFAERPEGSVSTLKIQRTQQEDSAVYLCASSEGTSGRAWDNEQFFGPGTRLTVL.

The chain combines TRBV7-9 with TRBJ2-7, with 9 bases matching TRBD2. This CDR3 is 19 amino acids long. The germline V gene encodes CDR1 SEHNR and CDR2 FQNEAQ (reference sequence). The V gene end was trimmed by 2 bases and the J gene end by 2 bases; junction bases not matched to a gene: 16. The CDR3 is CASSLFALVAGVGAYEQYF. In DNA form, the CDR3 reads TGTGCCAGCAGCTTATTTGCTTTGGTAGCGGGAGTGGGGGCCTACGAGCAGTACTTC.

The gene calls are TRBV14 and TRBJ2-5; 9 bases map to TRBD2. V dropped 0 bases and J dropped 0; count of bases not matched to a gene: 8. From germline, CDR1 is SGHDN and CDR2 FVKESK. The CDR3 is 18 amino acids. The CDR3 region has the DNA TGTGCCAGCAGCCAAGACGGGTCTAGCGGGAATTACCAAGAGACCCAGTACTTC. Its translation is CASSQDGSSGNYQETQYF. Full variable domain (outside the CDR3, taken from reference TRBV14 and TRBJ2-5): EAGVTQFPSHSVIEKGQTVTLRCDPISGHDNLYWYRRVMGKEIKFLLHFVKESKQDESGMPNNRFLAERTGGTYSTLKVQPAELEDSGVYFCASSQDGSSGNYQETQYFGPGTRLLVL.

The chain is built from TRBV11-2 and TRBJ1-5, with D possibly being TRBD1 (5 bases). The CDR3 length is 13 residues. The V end lost 0 bases, the J end lost 6 bases, and 6 bases lay between the germline ends. Germline CDR1 reads SGHAT; CDR2 reads FQNNGV. The CDR3 nucleotides are TGTGCCAGCAGCTTAGACAGGGCTCAGCCCCAGCATTTT. Translation gives CASSLDRAQPQHF.

The V and J genes are TRBV6-6 and TRBJ1-5, with a tentative D call TRBD1 (5 bases). The CDR3 consists of 13 residues. CDR1 MNHNY and CDR2 SVGAGI come from the germline V gene (reference sequence). V was cut by 8 bases and J by 3 bases, with 11 bases left in between. CDR3 loop: CASVTVANQPQHF. CDR3 sequence (DNA): TGTGCCAGCGTGACAGTAGCCAATCAGCCCCAGCATTTT.

About this clone: Other DNA sequences within the sample encode an identical CDR3. V and J are TRBV30 and TRBJ1-1; no clear D. CDR3 length: 11 residues. The ends were cut back, 2 bases at V and 7 bases at J, with 8 bases in the middle. The germline V gene encodes CDR1 GTSNPN and CDR2 SVGIG (reference sequence). The CDR3, as DNA: TGTGCCTGGAGTAGGGTTGATGAAGCTTTCTTT. Protein: CAWSRVDEAFF.

V is TRBV24-1 and J is TRBJ1-1; no clear D. The germline V gene encodes CDR1 KGHDR and CDR2 SFDVKD. The CDR3 has 14 amino acids. V shed 9 bases and J shed 1 base, with 14 bases lying between them. The CDR3 reads CATQPSAENTEAFF. The CDR3 bases are TGTGCCACCCAACCCTCGGCGGAGAACACTGAAGCTTTCTTT.

The rearrangement links TRBV30 to TRBJ1-1; 9 bases are a match to TRBD1. CDR1 GTSNPN and CDR2 SVGIG come from the germline V gene (reference sequence). The CDR3 covers 13 residues. Trimming removed 3 bases from V and 5 bases from J; junction bases left unmatched: 4. CDR3 protein: CAWRRQGETEAFF. In DNA form, the CDR3 reads TGTGCCTGGAGAAGACAGGGGGAAACTGAAGCTTTCTTT.

V is TRBV27 and J is TRBJ2-7, with D maybe TRBD1 (5 bases). Per germline, CDR1 MNHEY and CDR2 SMNVEV (reference sequence). The CDR3 is made up of 13 amino acids. Trimming removed 4 bases at V and 5 bases at J, with 12 bases between. CDR3 nucleotide sequence: TGTGCCAGCAGTTGGCAGGGTGGGGACGAGCAGTACTTC. Its translation: CASSWQGGDEQYF.

This sequence joins TRBV3-1 (or the pseudogene TRBV3-2) and TRBJ2-3; TRBD1 aligns across 8 bases. This CDR3 contains 18 residues. The junction had 9 bases not matched to a gene; V was cut back by 1 base and J by 0 bases. From germline, CDR1 is LGHDT and CDR2 YNNKEL (reference sequence). CDR3 in amino acids: CASSQAPTGADSTDTQYF. The CDR3 DNA follows: TGTGCCAGCAGCCAAGCGCCGACAGGGGCCGATAGCACAGATACGCAGTATTTT.